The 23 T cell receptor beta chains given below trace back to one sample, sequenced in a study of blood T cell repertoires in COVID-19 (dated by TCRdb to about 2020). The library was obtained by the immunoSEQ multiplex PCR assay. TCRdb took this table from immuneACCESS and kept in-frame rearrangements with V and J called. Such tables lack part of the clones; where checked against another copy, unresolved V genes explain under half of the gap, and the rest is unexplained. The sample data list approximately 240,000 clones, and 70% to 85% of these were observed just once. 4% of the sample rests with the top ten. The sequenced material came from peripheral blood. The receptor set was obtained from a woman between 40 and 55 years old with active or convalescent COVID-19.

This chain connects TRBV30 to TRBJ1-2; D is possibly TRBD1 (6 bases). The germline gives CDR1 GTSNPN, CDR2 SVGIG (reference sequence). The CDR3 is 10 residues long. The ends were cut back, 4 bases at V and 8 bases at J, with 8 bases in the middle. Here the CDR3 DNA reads TGTGCCTGGACAGGGGACGGCTACACCTTC. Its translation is CAWTGDGYTF.

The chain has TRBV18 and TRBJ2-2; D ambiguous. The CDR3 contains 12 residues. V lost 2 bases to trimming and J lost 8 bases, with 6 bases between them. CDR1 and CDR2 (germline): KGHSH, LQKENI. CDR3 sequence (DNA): TGTGCCAGCTCACCAAACGAGGGGGAGCTGTTTTTT. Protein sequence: CASSPNEGELFF.

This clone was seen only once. The CDR3: CASSLGAFLDGYTF. CDR3 bases: TGTGCCAGCAGTTTGGGGGCCTTTCTTGATGGCTACACCTTC. The chain has TRBV28 and TRBJ1-2; weak D call: TRBD1 (6 bases). V was trimmed by 3 bases and J by 6 bases, leaving 14 bases between them. CDR3 length equals 14 residues. Germline assignment: CDR1 MDHEN and CDR2 SYDVKM.

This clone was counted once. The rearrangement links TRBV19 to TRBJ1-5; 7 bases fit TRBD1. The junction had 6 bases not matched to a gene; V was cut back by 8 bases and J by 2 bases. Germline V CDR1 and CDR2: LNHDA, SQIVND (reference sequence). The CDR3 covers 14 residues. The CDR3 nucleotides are TGTGCCAGTGGGATTGGACAGGGCAATCAGCCCCAGCATTTT. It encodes CASGIGQGNQPQHF. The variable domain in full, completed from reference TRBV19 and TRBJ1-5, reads DGGITQSPKYLFRKEGQNVTLSCEQNLNHDAMYWYRQDPGQGLRLIYYSQIVNDFQKGDIAEGYSVSREKKESFPLTVTSAQKNPTAFYLCASGIGQGNQPQHFGDGTRLSIL.

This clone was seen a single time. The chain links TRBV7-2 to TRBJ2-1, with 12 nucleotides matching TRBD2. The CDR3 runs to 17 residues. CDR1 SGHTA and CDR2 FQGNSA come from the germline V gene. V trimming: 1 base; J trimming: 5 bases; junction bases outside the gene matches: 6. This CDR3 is CASSLGYLAGGHNEQFF. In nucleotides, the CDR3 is TGTGCCAGCAGCTTAGGATATCTAGCGGGGGGGCACAATGAGCAGTTCTTC.

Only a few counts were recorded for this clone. Written as DNA, the CDR3 is TGTGCCAGCAGGATGGGACAGGGAGTGTATAATTCACCCCTCCACTTT. It encodes CASRMGQGVYNSPLHF. The V call is TRBV6-6, the J call TRBJ1-6; the match to TRBD1 covers 9 bases. Germline assignment: CDR1 MNHNY and CDR2 SVGAGI (reference sequence). This CDR3 is 16 amino acids long. Losses at the gene ends were 6 bases for V and 4 bases for J; bases not matched to a gene: 7.

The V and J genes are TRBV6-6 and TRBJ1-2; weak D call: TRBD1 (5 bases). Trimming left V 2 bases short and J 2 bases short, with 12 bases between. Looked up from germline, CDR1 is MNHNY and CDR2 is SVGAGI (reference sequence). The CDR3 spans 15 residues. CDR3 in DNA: TGTGCCAGCAGTTACGGTGCAGGGAACAACTATGGCTACACCTTC. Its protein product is CASSYGAGNNYGYTF.

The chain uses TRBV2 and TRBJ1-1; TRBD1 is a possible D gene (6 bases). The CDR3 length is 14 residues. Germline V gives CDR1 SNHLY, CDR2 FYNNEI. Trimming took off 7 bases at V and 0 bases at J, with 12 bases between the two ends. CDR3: CASNRGGLNTEAFF. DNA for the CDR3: TGTGCCAGCAATAGAGGGGGATTGAACACTGAAGCTTTCTTT.

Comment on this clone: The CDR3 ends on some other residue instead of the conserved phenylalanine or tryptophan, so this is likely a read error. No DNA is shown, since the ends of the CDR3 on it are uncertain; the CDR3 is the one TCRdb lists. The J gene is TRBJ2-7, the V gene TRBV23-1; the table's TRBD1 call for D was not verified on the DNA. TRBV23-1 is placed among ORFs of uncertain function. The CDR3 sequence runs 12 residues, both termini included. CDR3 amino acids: CASSHRTDPPSD.

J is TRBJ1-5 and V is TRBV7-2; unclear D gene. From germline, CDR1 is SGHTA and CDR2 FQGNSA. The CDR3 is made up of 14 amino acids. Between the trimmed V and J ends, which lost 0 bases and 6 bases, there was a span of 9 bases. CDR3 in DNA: TGTGCCAGCAGCTTAGCCCTAGGCAGTCAGCCCCAGCATTTT. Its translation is CASSLALGSQPQHF.

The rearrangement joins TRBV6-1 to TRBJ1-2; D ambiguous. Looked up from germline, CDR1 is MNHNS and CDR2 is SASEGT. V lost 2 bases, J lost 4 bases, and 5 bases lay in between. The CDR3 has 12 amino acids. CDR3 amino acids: CASSEQVYGYTF. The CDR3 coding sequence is TGTGCCAGCAGTGAACAGGTCTATGGCTACACCTTC.

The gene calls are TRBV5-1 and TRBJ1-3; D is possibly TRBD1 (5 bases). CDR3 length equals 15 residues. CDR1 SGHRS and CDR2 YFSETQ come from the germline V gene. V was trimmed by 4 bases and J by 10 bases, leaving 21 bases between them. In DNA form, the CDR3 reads TGCGCCAGCAGCGCGGGACCGGACTCGTTGTGGACCATATATTTT. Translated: CASSAGPDSLWTIYF.

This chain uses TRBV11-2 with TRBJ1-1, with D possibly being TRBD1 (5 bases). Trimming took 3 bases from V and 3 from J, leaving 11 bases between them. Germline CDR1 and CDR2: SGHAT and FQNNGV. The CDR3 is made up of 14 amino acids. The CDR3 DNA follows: TGTGCCAGCAGCTTGCTGGGGCACCACACTGAAGCTTTCTTT. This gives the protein CASSLLGHHTEAFF.

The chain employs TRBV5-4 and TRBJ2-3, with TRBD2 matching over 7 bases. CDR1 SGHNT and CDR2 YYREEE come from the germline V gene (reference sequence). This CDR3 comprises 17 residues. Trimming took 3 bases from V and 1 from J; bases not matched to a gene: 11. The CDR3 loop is CASSSPLVRGGTDTQYF. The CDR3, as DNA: TGTGCCAGCAGCTCCCCCCTGGTCCGGGGGGGCACAGATACGCAGTATTTT.

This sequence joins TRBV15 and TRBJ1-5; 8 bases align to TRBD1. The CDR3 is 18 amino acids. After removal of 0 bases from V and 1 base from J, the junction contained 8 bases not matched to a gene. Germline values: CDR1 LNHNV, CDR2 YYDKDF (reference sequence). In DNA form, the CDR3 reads TGTGCCACCAGCAGAGATATGAGGACAGGGCTGAGCAATCAGCCCCAGCATTTT. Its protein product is CATSRDMRTGLSNQPQHF.

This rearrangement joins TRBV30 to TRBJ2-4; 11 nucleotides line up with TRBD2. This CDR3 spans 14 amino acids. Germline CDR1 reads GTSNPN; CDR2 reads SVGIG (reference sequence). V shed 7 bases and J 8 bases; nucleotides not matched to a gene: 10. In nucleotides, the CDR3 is TGTGCCTCCCAGCTTAGCGGGGGGGCGGACATTCAGTACTTC. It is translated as CASQLSGGADIQYF.

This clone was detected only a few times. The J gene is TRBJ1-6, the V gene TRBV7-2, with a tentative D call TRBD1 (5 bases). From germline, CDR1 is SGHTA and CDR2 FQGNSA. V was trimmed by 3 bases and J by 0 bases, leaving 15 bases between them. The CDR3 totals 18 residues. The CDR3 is CASSFGGALSSYNSPLHF. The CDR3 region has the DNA TGTGCCAGCAGCTTTGGCGGGGCCCTGAGCTCCTATAATTCACCCCTCCACTTT.

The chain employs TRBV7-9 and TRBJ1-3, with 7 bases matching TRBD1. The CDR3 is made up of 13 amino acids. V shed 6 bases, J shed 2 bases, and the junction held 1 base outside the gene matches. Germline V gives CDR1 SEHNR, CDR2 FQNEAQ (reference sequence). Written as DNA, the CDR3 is TGTGCCAGCAGGCAGGGGGCTGGAAACACCATATATTTT. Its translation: CASRQGAGNTIYF. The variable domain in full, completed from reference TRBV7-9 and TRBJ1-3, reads DTGVSQNPRHKITKRGQNVTFRCDPISEHNRLYWYRQTLGQGPEFLTYFQNEAQLEKSRLLSDRFSAERPKGSFSTLEIQRTEQGDSAMYLCASRQGAGNTIYFGEGSWLTVV.

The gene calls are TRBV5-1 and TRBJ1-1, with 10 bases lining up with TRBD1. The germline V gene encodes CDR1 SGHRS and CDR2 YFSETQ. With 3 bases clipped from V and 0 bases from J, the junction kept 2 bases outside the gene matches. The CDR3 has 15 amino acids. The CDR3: CASSSGQGMNTEAFF. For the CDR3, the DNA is TGCGCCAGCAGCTCGGGACAGGGGATGAACACTGAAGCTTTCTTT.

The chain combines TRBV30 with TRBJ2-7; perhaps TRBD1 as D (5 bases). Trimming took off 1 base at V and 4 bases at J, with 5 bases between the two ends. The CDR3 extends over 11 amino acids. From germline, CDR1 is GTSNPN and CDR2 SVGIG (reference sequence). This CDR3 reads CAWSAGYEQYF. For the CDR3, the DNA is TGTGCCTGGAGTGCAGGGTACGAGCAGTACTTC.

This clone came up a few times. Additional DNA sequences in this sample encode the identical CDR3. CDR3 DNA sequence: TGTGCCAGCAGTTTACAGGGGAGCACTGAAGCTTTCTTT. The encoded protein is CASSLQGSTEAFF. V is TRBV12-3 or TRBV12-4 and J is TRBJ1-1; possible D gene TRBD1, 6 bases. The germline V and J ends were trimmed by 2 bases and 4 bases, with 8 bases remaining between them. This CDR3 is built from 13 residues.

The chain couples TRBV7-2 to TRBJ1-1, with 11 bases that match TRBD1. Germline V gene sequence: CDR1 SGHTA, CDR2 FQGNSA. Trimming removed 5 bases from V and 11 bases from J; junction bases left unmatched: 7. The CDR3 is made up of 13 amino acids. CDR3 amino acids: CASSVGQGAGAFF. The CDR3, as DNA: TGTGCCAGCAGCGTAGGACAGGGGGCTGGCGCTTTCTTT.

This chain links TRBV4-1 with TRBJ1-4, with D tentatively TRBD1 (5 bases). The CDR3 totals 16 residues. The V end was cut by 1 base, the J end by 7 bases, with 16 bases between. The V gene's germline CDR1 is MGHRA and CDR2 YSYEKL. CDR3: CASSQGGGLPIEKLFF. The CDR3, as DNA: TGCGCCAGCAGCCAAGGGGGGGGACTACCGATTGAAAAACTGTTTTTT.